The source of this T cell receptor (beta chain) is a study of blood T cell repertoires in COVID-19. Study details: Researchers got acute and convalescent COVID-19 samples from the United States, Italy and Spain. The cDNA or gDNA used as material had been derived from T cells, B-cell-depleted T cells, or PBMCs.

Assignment of participants to cohorts was predicated upon participant-reported clinical history. CDR1 is DFQATT, CDR2 SNEGSKA, per germline (reference sequence). CDR3 length equals 16 residues. Trimming removed 3 bases from V and 5 bases from J, with 20 bases in between. Method: immunoSEQ multiplex PCR; TCRdb's copy keeps in-frame clones and lacks some. The table lists roughly 450,000 clones, 90% of them singletons. The J gene is TRBJ2-1, the V gene TRBV20-1, with D perhaps matching TRBD2 (6 bases). Input material: PBMCs or T cells enriched from blood (not recorded which). This receptor was identified in a young man who had recovered from COVID-19. The CDR3 nucleotides are TGCAGTGCTAGTTTCCCCTTAGCGGATGAACACAATGAGCAGTTCTTC. This encodes CSASFPLADEHNEQFF.